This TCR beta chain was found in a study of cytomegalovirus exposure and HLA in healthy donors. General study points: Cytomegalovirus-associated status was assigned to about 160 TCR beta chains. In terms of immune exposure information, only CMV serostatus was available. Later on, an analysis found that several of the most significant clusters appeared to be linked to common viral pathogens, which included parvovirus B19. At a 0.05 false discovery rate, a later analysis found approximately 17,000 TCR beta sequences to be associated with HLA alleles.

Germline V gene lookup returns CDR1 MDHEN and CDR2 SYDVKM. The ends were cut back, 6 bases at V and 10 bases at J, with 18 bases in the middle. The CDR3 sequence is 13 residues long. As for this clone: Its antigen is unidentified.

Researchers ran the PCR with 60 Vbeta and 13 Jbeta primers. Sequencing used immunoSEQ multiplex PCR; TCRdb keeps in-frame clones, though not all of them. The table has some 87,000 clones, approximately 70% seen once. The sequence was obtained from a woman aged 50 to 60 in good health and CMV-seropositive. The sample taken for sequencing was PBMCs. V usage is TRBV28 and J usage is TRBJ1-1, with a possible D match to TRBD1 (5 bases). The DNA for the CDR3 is TGTGCCAGCAGGACTCTGACAGACCTAATAGCTTTCTTT. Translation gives CASRTLTDLIAFF.